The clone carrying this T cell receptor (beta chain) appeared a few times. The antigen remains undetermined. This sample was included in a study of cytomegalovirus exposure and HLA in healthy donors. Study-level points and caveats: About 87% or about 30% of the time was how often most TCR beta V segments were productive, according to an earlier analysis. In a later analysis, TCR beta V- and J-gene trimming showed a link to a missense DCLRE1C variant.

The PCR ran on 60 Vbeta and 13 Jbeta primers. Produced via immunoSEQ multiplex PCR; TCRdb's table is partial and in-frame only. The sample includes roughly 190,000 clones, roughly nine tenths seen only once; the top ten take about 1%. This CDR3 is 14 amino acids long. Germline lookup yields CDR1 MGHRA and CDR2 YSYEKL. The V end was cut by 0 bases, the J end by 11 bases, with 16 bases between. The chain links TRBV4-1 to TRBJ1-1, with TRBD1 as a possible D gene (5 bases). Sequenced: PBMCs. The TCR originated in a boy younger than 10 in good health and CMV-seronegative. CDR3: CASSQEDITPAAFF. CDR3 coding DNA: TGCGCCAGCAGCCAAGAGGACATAACGCCTGCTGCTTTCTTT.